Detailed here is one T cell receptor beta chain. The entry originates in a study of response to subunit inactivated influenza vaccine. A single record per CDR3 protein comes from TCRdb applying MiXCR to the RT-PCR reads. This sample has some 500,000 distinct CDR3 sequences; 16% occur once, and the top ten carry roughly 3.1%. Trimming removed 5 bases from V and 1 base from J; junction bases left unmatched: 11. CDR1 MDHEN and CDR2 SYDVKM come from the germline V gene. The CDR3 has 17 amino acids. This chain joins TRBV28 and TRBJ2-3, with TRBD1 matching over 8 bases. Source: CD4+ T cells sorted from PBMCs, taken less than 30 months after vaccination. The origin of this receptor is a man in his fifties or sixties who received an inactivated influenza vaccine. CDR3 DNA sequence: TGTGCCAGCAGTAATCCGACAGGGGCCACAGGCACAGATACGCAGTATTTT. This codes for CASSNPTGATGTDTQYF.